This TCR beta chain stems from a study of beta chain features in type 1 diabetes. Remarks on this clone: Its antigen is unknown.

Expressed TCRB transcripts were sequenced because the entire RNA isolate underwent reverse transcription. Using immunoSEQ multiplex PCR, the repertoire was profiled, and TCRdb retains in-frame clones only, with some absent. The sample shows about 370,000 clones, around a tenth of them seen only once. Via CD45RO/CCR7/CD25/CD127/CD95/CD27, cells of the CD4+ naive, central memory, regulatory and stem cell-like memory subsets were sorted. The CDR3 totals 11 residues. In germline, CDR1 is DFQATT, CDR2 SNEGSKA (reference sequence). The germline V and J ends were trimmed by 2 bases and 8 bases, with 7 bases remaining between them. Overall study results and limits: Moderate but significant shortening of TCRB CDR3s was recorded in all four CD4+ subsets from Type 1 diabetes patients.

This TCR was recovered from a man aged 25 to 45 with type 1 diabetes. The V gene is TRBV20-1, the J gene TRBJ2-1; D call uncertain. Sequencing was performed on central memory CD4+ T cells from blood. Here the CDR3 DNA reads TGCAGTGCTAGACCCCGTTATGAGCAGTTCTTC. It encodes CSARPRYEQFF.